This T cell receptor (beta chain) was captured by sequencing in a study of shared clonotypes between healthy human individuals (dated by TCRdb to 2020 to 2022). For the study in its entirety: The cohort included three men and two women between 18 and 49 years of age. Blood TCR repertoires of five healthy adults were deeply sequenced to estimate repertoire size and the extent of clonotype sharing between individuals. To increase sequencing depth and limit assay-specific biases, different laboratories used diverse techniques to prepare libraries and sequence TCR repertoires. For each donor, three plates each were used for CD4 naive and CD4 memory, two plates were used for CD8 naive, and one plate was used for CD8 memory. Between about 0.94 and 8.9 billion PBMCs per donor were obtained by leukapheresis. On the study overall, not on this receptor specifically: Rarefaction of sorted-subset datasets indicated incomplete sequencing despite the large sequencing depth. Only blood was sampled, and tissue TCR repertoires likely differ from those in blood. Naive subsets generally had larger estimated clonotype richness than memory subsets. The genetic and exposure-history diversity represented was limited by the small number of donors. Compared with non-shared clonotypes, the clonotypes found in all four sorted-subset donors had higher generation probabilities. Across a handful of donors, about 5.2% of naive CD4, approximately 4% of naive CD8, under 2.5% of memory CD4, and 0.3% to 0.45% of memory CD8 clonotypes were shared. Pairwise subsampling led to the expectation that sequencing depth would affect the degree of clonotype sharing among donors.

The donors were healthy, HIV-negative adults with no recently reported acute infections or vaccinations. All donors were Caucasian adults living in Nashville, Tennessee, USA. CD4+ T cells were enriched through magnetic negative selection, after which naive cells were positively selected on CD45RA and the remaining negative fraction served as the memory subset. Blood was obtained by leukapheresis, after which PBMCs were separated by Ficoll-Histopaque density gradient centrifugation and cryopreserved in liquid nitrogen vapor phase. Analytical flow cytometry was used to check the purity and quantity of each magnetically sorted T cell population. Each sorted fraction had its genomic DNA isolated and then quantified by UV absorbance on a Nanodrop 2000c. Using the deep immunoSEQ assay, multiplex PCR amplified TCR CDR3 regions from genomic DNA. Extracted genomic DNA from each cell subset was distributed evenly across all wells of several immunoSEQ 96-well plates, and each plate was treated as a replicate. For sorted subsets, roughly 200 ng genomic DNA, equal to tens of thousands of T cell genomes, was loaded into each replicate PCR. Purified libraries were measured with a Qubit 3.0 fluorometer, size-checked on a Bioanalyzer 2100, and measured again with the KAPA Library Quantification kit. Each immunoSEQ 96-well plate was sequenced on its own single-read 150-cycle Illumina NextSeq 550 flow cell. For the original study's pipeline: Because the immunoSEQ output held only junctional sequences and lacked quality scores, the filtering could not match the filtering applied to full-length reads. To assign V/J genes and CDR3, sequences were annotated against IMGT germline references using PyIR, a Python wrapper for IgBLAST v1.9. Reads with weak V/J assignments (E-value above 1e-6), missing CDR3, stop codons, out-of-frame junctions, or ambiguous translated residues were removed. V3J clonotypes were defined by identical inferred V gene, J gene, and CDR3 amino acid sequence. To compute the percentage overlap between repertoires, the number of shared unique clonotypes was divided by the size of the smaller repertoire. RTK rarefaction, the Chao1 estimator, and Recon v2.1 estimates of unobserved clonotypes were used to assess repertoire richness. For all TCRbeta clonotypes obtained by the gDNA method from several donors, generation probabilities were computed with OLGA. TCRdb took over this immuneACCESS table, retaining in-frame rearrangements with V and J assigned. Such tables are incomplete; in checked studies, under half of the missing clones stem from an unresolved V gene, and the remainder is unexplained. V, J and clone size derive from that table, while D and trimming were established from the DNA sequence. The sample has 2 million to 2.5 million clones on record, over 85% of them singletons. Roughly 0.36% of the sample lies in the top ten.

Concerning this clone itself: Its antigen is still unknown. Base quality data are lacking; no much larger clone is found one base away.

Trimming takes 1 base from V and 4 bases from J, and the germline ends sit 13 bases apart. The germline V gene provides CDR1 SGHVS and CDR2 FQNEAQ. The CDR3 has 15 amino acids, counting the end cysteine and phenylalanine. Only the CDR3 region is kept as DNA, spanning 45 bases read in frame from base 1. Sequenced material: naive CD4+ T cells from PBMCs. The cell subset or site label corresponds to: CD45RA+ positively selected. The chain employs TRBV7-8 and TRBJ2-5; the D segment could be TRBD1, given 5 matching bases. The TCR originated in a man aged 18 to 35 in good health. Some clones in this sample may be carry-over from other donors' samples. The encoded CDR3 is CASSLGRALSETQYF. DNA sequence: TGTGCCAGCAGCTTAGGCAGGGCGCTATCAGAGACCCAGTACTTC.